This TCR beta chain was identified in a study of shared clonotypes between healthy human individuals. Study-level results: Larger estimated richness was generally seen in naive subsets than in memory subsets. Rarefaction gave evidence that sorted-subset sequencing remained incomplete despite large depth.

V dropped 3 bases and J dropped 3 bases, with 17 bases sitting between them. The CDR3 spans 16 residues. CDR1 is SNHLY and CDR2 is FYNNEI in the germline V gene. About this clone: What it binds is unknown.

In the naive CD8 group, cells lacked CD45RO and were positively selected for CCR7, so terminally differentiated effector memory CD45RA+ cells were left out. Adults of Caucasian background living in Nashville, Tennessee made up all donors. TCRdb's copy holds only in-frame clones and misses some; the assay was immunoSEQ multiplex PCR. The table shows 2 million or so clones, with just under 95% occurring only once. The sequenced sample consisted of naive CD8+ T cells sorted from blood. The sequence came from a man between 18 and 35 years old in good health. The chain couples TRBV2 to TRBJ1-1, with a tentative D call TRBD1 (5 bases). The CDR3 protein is CASSEVDPGRDTEAFF. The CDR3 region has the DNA TGTGCCAGCAGTGAGGTGGACCCGGGGCGGGACACTGAAGCTTTCTTT.